This T cell receptor beta chain was recovered during a study of metastatic and nonmetastatic thyroid tumors. TCRdb reanalyzed the PCR reads with MiXCR. Of approximately 60,000 clones listed, under 30% are singletons. CDR3 size: 16 residues. The V segment lost 9 bases and the J segment 1 base; nucleotides outside the gene matches: 9. This clone was observed at least ten times. Thyroid surgery was preceded by no treatment in any patient. The chain recombines TRBV12-3 or TRBV12-4 with TRBJ2-2, with 9 positions matching TRBD2. This TCR came from a female donor with papillary thyroid cancer or a benign thyroid nodule (not recorded which). Some clones in this sample may be carry-over from other donors' samples. Sequencing was performed on blood. CDR3 coding DNA: TGTGCCAGTAGAATCCTAGCGGGAAGGAACACCGGGGAGCTGTTTTTT. This sequence encodes CASRILAGRNTGELFF.